This T cell receptor beta chain stems from a study of blood T cell repertoires in COVID-19. Study summary: Samples representing acute and convalescent COVID-19 were sourced from the United States, Italy and Spain. PBMCs, B-cell-depleted T cells, or T cells provided the cDNA or gDNA that made up the material.

The repertoire was sequenced with immunoSEQ multiplex PCR; TCRdb's copy has only in-frame clones and lacks some. The sample carries about 40,000 clones, approximately 80% recorded once. CDR3 length: 17 residues. The V and J ends lost 3 bases and 7 bases respectively, with 21 bases between them. CDR1 KGHDR and CDR2 SFDVKD come from the germline V gene. The rearrangement uses TRBV24-1 and TRBJ1-5; D possibly corresponds to TRBD1 (5 bases). Input material: peripheral blood. The receptor was isolated from a woman aged 60 to 75 with acute or convalescent COVID-19. The CDR3 spells CATSDRGKWALLQPQHF. The CDR3 region has the DNA TGTGCCACCAGTGATAGGGGCAAATGGGCCCTCTTGCAGCCCCAGCATTTT.